These 20 T cell receptor beta chains share one sample of origin, sequenced in a study of beta chain features in type 1 diabetes. The isolated RNA, all of it, was reverse transcribed, so expressed TCRB transcripts were what got sequenced. TCRdb's table, derived via immunoSEQ multiplex PCR, lists solely in-frame clones and lacks some. The table records roughly 300,000 clones, 8% of them present only once. The sequencing input was central memory CD4+ T cells from blood. The receptors shown here come from a woman aged 18-30 years in good health.

This clone showed up just a few times. The chain carries TRBV4-3 and TRBJ1-1, with unresolved D. The CDR3 is 15 amino acids. V lost 1 base to trimming and J lost 0 bases, with 9 bases between them. The germline gives CDR1 LGHNA, CDR2 YSLEER. The CDR3 DNA reads as TGCGCCAGCAGCCAAGGGAACAACCTGAACACTGAAGCTTTCTTT. Residues: CASSQGNNLNTEAFF.

The rearrangement joins TRBV2 to TRBJ1-2; D not certain. V was clipped by 1 base and J by 4 bases, with 16 bases between them. CDR1 and CDR2 from the germline V gene are SNHLY and FYNNEI. This CDR3 region has 16 residues. The CDR3 loop reads CASSEEAAGNGYGYTF. CDR3 nucleotide sequence: TGTGCCAGCAGTGAAGAGGCGGCAGGAAACGGCTATGGCTACACCTTC.

The genes are TRBV4-3 and TRBJ2-4; D call uncertain. Germline V gene data show CDR1 as LGHNA and CDR2 as YSLEER. Trimming removed 2 bases from V and 7 bases from J, with 9 bases in between. CDR3 size: 13 residues. CDR3 protein: CASSQQTSNIQYF. CDR3 DNA sequence: TGCGCCAGCAGCCAACAGACATCGAACATTCAGTACTTC.

This clone was seen only a few times. The V gene is TRBV7-2, the J gene TRBJ1-1; the match to TRBD1 covers 7 bases. This CDR3 is 14 amino acids long. V lost 5 bases, J lost 1 base, and 4 bases stayed unmatched. Germline CDR1 SGHTA, CDR2 FQGNSA. As DNA, the CDR3 is TGTGCCAGCAGCGTAGGACAGGCGAACACTGAAGCTTTCTTT. Its protein is CASSVGQANTEAFF.

Comments on this clone: Other DNA sequences of this sample code for an identical CDR3. This chain links TRBV7-3 with TRBJ1-1; perhaps TRBD1 as D (5 bases). Germline V CDR1 and CDR2: SGHTA, FQGTGA. V was clipped by 0 bases and J by 2 bases, with 7 bases between them. This CDR3 has 14 residues. This chain's CDR3 is CASSLTGPNTEAFF. As DNA, the CDR3 is TGTGCCAGCAGCTTAACGGGGCCAAACACTGAAGCTTTCTTT.

V usage is TRBV28 and J usage is TRBJ2-6; no definite D call. V was clipped by 6 bases and J by 4 bases, with 7 bases between them. Germline V CDR1 and CDR2: MDHEN, SYDVKM. This CDR3 has 13 amino acids. DNA for the CDR3: TGTGCCAGCAGCGGGTACGGGGCCAACGTCCTGACTTTC. It translates to CASSGYGANVLTF. Together with reference TRBV28 and TRBJ2-6, the CDR3 gives the full variable domain: DVKVTQSSRYLVKRTGEKVFLECVQDMDHENMFWYRQDPGLGLRLIYFSYDVKMKEKGDIPEGYSVSREKKERFSLILESASTNQTSMYLCASSGYGANVLTFGAGSRLTVL.

This clone has only a few counts. This chain uses TRBV6-6 with TRBJ2-3; 9 bases are shared with TRBD2. The CDR3 is 13 amino acids. J lost 2 bases, V lost 9 bases, and 3 bases had no gene match. Germline-derived CDR1 and CDR2 are MNHNY and SVGAGI (reference sequence). CDR3 residues: CASAGGDTDTQYF. CDR3 bases: TGTGCCAGTGCGGGAGGGGACACAGATACGCAGTATTTT.

The chain combines TRBV4-2 with TRBJ2-5, with D maybe TRBD1 (6 bases). The length of the CDR3 is 14 residues. Germline assignment: CDR1 LGHNA and CDR2 YNFKEQ. Trimming removed 1 base at V and 4 bases at J, with 10 bases between. The CDR3 protein is CASSQGGQLETQYF. As DNA, the CDR3 is TGTGCCAGCAGCCAAGGGGGACAACTAGAGACCCAGTACTTC.

This clone came up a few times. This chain joins TRBV6-6 and TRBJ1-1, with TRBD1 matching 7 bases. This CDR3 is built from 15 residues. Germline lookup yields CDR1 MNHNY and CDR2 SVGAGI (reference sequence). Trimming at V came to 5 bases and at J to 8 bases, leaving 14 bases not matched to a gene. The CDR3 nucleotides read TGTGCCAGCAGTCCACCCCGGGACAGACGACGAGAAGCTTTCTTT. This translates into CASSPPRDRRREAFF.

This clone was observed a handful of times. The chain links TRBV6-6 to TRBJ2-7; 10 nucleotides agree with TRBD1. The trim removed 2 bases at V and 0 bases at J, leaving 4 bases unmatched. The CDR3 sequence is 16 residues long. Germline V gene sequence: CDR1 MNHNY, CDR2 SVGAGI (reference sequence). CDR3 protein: CASSYGDRGFSYEQYF. The CDR3 DNA is TGTGCCAGCAGTTACGGGGACAGGGGTTTCTCCTACGAGCAGTACTTC.

This clone has just a few counts. The chain links TRBV2 to TRBJ2-7, with D possibly matching TRBD1 (6 bases). The V end was cut by 2 bases, the J end by 3 bases, with 14 bases between. Germline V gene sequence: CDR1 SNHLY, CDR2 FYNNEI. The CDR3 covers 15 residues. The CDR3 loop is CASSELQGIGYEQYF. CDR3 nucleotide sequence: TGTGCCAGCAGTGAACTTCAGGGGATCGGCTACGAGCAGTACTTC.

The rearrangement uses TRBV11-2 and TRBJ2-3; D is perhaps TRBD2 (6 bases). The CDR3 runs to 14 residues. V gave up 3 bases and J gave up 3 bases, with 10 bases separating them. Germline CDR1 is SGHAT and CDR2 is FQNNGV. The CDR3 sequence: CASSFRRVTDTQYF. As DNA, the CDR3 is TGTGCCAGCAGCTTCCGGAGGGTGACAGATACGCAGTATTTT.

As concerns this clone: A much larger clone differs from this one at a single base, so this may be a read error. The sample holds other DNA sequences that translate to the same CDR3. The chain combines TRBV27 with TRBJ2-7; D unclear. This CDR3 has 11 amino acids. CDR1 is MNHEY and CDR2 is SMNVEV in the germline V gene (reference sequence). V lost 6 bases, J lost 0 bases, and 3 bases lay in between. The CDR3 DNA reads as TGTGCCAGCAGCCTCTCCTACGAGCAGTACTTC. Translating it yields CASSLSYEQYF.

CDR3 in DNA: TGCGCCAGCAGCTTGGTCGGTGGGGGACTAGCGGGACGGAACACCGGGGAGCTGTTTTTT. Protein product: CASSLVGGGLAGRNTGELFF. This chain connects TRBV5-1 to TRBJ2-2; the match to TRBD2 covers 13 bases. The CDR3 sequence is 20 residues long. V shed 0 bases, J shed 1 base, and the junction held 9 bases outside the gene matches. Germline CDR1 and CDR2: SGHRS and YFSETQ.

The J gene is TRBJ2-7, the V gene TRBV5-1; D is unclear. With 0 bases removed from V and 0 bases from J, the gap between germline ends came to 7 bases. The CDR3 spans 14 residues. Germline assignment: CDR1 SGHRS and CDR2 YFSETQ. CDR3 bases: TGCGCCAGCAGCTTGGAGATGCGCTCCTACGAGCAGTACTTC. Encoded protein: CASSLEMRSYEQYF.

This clone was counted only a few times. Other DNA sequences in this sample translate to the same CDR3. This rearrangement joins TRBV4-3 to TRBJ2-1; D possibly corresponds to TRBD1 (5 bases). The ends were cut back, 0 bases at V and 2 bases at J, with 5 bases in the middle. Germline V CDR1 and CDR2: LGHNA, YSLEER. This CDR3 is 14 amino acids long. The CDR3 protein is CASSQDRAYNEQFF. CDR3 DNA sequence: TGCGCCAGCAGCCAAGACAGGGCCTACAATGAGCAGTTCTTC.

The sample holds a few counts of this clone. The chain links TRBV29-1 to TRBJ2-1, with 7 bases lining up with TRBD2. This CDR3 contains 14 residues. The germline V gene has CDR1 SQVTM and CDR2 ANQGSEA. V lost 2 bases and J lost 3; bases outside the gene matches: 4. The DNA of the CDR3 is TGCAGCGTTGAACTAGCGGTCTTCTACAATGAGCAGTTCTTC. Protein: CSVELAVFYNEQFF.

CDR3 DNA sequence: TGCAGCGCTAGCGGGAGGGCCGGTGTGGATACGCAGTATTTT. Translating it yields CSASGRAGVDTQYF. This chain connects TRBV29-1 to TRBJ2-3; 12 positions agree with TRBD2. The trim removed 7 bases at V and 6 bases at J, leaving 8 bases unmatched. Per germline, CDR1 SQVTM and CDR2 ANQGSEA. This CDR3 region has 14 residues.

The CDR3 sequence is CASSLVAGSGSSKLFF. DNA of the CDR3: TGTGCCAGCAGCTTAGTAGCCGGATCCGGGTCGTCAAAACTGTTTTTT. J is TRBJ1-4 and V is TRBV7-2; no firm D call. V was trimmed by 1 base and J by 10 bases, leaving 19 bases between them. CDR3 length equals 16 residues. From germline, CDR1 is SGHTA and CDR2 FQGNSA. The full variable domain, in which reference TRBV7-2 and TRBJ1-4 provide the parts outside the CDR3, is GAGVSQSPSNKVTEKGKDVELRCDPISGHTALYWYRQSLGQGLEFLIYFQGNSAPDKSGLPSDRFSAERTGGSVSTLTIQRTQQEDSAVYLCASSLVAGSGSSKLFFGSGTQLSVL.

This clone has just a few counts. This rearrangement joins TRBV6-6 to TRBJ2-1; 8 bases line up with TRBD2. Unmatched junction bases numbered 4, after V lost 2 bases and J lost 1 base. CDR3 length equals 16 residues. CDR1 and CDR2 from the germline V gene are MNHNY and SVGAGI (reference sequence). The CDR3 here is CASSYGSGSSYNEQFF. For the CDR3, the DNA is TGTGCCAGCAGTTACGGGAGCGGGAGTTCCTACAATGAGCAGTTCTTC.